This TCR beta chain was identified in a study of human T cells and chemical hapten exposure. Study-level background: Patches that contained 0.01% DPC were applied to the upper back and read at 6 days. Women made up most patients, who had alopecia areata, totalis or universalis. Notes on the study in general: Those TCRs sitting above 1 in 1000 frequency stayed the same with DPC sensitization.

TCRdb reprocessed the RACE reads with MiXCR, giving one entry per CDR3 protein. The table includes about 300,000 distinct CDR3 sequences, approximately 5% detected once. There are 13 residues in the CDR3. The germline V and J ends were trimmed by 5 bases and 0 bases, with 11 bases remaining between them. Per germline, CDR1 DFQATT and CDR2 SNEGSKA (reference sequence). This clonotype appeared many times. Its antigen is still unknown. The time point is: pre-sensitization, week 0. Indicated treatment: therapeutic diphenylcyclopropenone sensitization with weekly scalp DPC. Patches went on only after blood had been drawn each time.

This sample comprised whole blood, obtained in connection with sensitization to the hapten diphenylcyclopropenone (DPC). The chain recombines TRBV20-1 with TRBJ2-7; D gene unclear. The clonotype originates from a woman aged 18-30 years with alopecia areata. Some clones in this sample may be carry-over from other donors' samples. Written as DNA, the CDR3 is TGCAGTGCTCCTTTGACAAGCTCCTACGAGCAGTACTTC. Protein sequence: CSAPLTSSYEQYF.